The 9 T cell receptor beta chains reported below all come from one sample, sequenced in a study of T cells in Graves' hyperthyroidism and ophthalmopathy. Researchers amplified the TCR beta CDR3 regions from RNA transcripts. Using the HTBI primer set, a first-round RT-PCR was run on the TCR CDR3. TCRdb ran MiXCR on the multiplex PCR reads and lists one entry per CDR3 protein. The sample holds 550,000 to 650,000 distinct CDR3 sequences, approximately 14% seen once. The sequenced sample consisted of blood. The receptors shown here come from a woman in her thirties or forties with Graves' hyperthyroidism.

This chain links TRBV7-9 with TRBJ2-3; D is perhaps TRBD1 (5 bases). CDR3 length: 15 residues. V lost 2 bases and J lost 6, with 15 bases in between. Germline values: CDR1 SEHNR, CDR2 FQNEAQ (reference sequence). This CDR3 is CASSLKGVESDTQYF. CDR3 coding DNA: TGTGCCAGCAGCTTAAAAGGGGTAGAATCCGATACGCAGTATTTT.

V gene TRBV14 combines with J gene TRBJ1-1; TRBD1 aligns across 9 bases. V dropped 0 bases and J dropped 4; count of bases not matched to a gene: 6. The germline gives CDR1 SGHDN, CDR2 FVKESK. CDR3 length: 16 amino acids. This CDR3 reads CASSQEGGQGFTEAFF. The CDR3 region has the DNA TGTGCCAGCAGCCAAGAAGGGGGACAGGGATTCACTGAAGCTTTCTTT.

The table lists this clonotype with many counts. The CDR3 DNA reads TGTGCCAGCAGTGAAGAATTGGGGGATCGGTACAATGAGCAGTTCTTC. It yields the protein CASSEELGDRYNEQFF. The rearrangement links TRBV6-1 to TRBJ2-1; D is perhaps TRBD1 or TRBD2 (5 bases each). V lost 1 base and J 4 bases, leaving 14 bases between the germline ends. CDR1 MNHNS and CDR2 SASEGT come from the germline V gene. The CDR3 has 16 amino acids.

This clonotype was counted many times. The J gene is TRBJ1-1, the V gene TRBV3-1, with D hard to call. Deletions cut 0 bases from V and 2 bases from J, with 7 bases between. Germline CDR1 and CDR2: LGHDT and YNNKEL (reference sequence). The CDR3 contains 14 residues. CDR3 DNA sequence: TGTGCCAGCAGCCAAGATCAGGTAAACACTGAAGCTTTCTTT. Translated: CASSQDQVNTEAFF.

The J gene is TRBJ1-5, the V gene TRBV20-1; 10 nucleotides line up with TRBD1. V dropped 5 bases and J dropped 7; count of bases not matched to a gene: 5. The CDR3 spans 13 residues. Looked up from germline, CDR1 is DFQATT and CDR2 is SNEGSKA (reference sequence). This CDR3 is CSAGTGVEQPQHF. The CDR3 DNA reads TGCAGTGCTGGGACAGGGGTGGAACAGCCCCAGCATTTT.

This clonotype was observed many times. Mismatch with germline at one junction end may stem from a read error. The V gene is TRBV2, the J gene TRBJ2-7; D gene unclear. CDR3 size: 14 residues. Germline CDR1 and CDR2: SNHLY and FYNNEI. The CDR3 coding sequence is TGTGCCAGCATTGAACAGATTTTCTCCTACGAGCAGTACTTC. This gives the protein CASIEQIFSYEQYF.

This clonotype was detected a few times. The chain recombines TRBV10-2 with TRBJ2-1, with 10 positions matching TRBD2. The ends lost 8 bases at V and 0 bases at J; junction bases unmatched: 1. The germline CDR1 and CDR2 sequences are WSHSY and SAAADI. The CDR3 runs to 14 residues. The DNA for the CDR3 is TGCGCCAGCGCTAGCGGGAGCTCCTACAATGAGCAGTTCTTC. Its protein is CASASGSSYNEQFF.

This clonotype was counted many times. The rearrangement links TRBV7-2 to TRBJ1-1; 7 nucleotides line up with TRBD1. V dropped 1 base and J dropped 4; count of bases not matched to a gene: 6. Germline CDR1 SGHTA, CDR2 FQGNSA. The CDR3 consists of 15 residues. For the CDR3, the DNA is TGTGCCAGCAGCTTAGGAACAGGGGCGGCCACTGAAGCTTTCTTT. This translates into CASSLGTGAATEAFF.

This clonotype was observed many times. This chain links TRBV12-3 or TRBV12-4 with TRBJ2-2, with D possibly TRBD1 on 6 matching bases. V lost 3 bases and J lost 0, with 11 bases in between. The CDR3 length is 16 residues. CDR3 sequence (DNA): TGTGCCAGCAGTTTCGGACAGAACGCGAACACCGGGGAGCTGTTTTTT. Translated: CASSFGQNANTGELFF.